Listed below are T cell receptor beta chains from one sample, sequenced in a study of PD-L1 blockade in urothelial cancer. Sequencing was performed with immunoSEQ multiplex PCR; in TCRdb, only in-frame clones are kept and a portion is missing. The sample records some 67,000 clones, about 89% being singletons. The source material was PBMCs, sampled around atezolizumab (anti-PD-L1) treatment. The receptor source for this set is a man in his fifties or sixties with urothelial cancer. Each CDR3 is given with its conserved first and last residue. The D gene is left open where the match is weak. Size is omitted from some rows. Given values are once, few, many or a class for expanded clones.

J gene | V gene | D gene | clone size | CDR3 DNA | CDR3 protein
TRBJ2-3 | TRBV7-2 | TRBD2 | . | TGTGCCAGCAGCTTAAGGGCGGGAGGGCCCCCAGATACGCAGTATTTT | CASSLRAGGPPDTQYF
TRBJ2-5 | TRBV2 | TRBD2 | . | TGTGCCAGCAGTCCGGGACTAGCCCAGGGATTCCAAGAGACCCAGTACTTC | CASSPGLAQGFQETQYF
TRBJ2-3 | TRBV29-1 | TRBD2 | once | TGCAGCTTTAGGGCTAGCGGGAGCGGTACGCAGTATTTT | CSFRASGSGTQYF
TRBJ1-1 | TRBV7-2 | . | . | TGTGCCAGCAGCTATAGGGGGAACACTGAAGCTTTCTTT | CASSYRGNTEAFF
TRBJ1-1 | TRBV7-2 | TRBD1 | . | TGTGCCAGTGGGTGGACAGGGGGCTTCACTGAAGCTTTCTTT | CASGWTGGFTEAFF
TRBJ1-1 | TRBV5-1 | TRBD1 | . | TGCGCCAGCAGCGGCGGACAGGGGAACACTGAAGCTTTCTTT | CASSGGQGNTEAFF
TRBJ1-4 | TRBV18 | TRBD1 | . | TGTGCCAGCTCACCCGGACAGGGGGCCTTCGAAAGGGAAAAACTGTTTTTT | CASSPGQGAFEREKLFF
TRBJ2-5 | TRBV10-3 | . | once | TGTGCCATCAGTGAAGCGAGCATACGGGGAGCGGAAGAGACCCAGTACTTC | CAISEASIRGAEETQYF
TRBJ2-3 | TRBV19 | . | . | TGTGCCAGTAGTGCAGGAAGAACTAGCACAGATACGCAGTATTTT | CASSAGRTSTDTQYF
TRBJ1-3 | TRBV28 | TRBD1 | . | TGTGCCAGCAGCACGTCTACAGGGGGCGGGAGAAACACCATATATTTT | CASSTSTGGGRNTIYF
TRBJ2-5 | TRBV10-3 | TRBD2 | . | TGTGCCATCAGTGAAAGGACTAGCGGGTTACAAGAGACCCAGTACTTC | CAISERTSGLQETQYF
TRBJ2-5 | TRBV5-6 | TRBD2 | . | TGTGCCAGCAGCTTAATCGCGGGAGGCGGGTACCAAGAGACCCAGTACTTC | CASSLIAGGGYQETQYF
TRBJ2-6 | TRBV27 | . | . | TGTGCCAGCAGCGTGACGGGACTCTCTGGGGCCAACGTCCTGACTTTC | CASSVTGLSGANVLTF
TRBJ2-3 | TRBV25-1 | . | . | TGTGCCAGCAACCCTCAGGCAGCTAGCACAGATACGCAGTATTTT | CASNPQAASTDTQYF
TRBJ2-1 | TRBV29-1 | . | . | TGCAGCGTTGTTCGGCCGACAGTAGCCGCACTGAATGAGCAGTTCTTC | CSVVRPTVAALNEQFF
TRBJ2-2 | TRBV27 | . | . | TGTGCCAGCAGGCGGCCCCAGACAGCGAACACCGGGGAGCTGTTTTTT | CASRRPQTANTGELFF
TRBJ2-3 | TRBV10-1 | TRBD2 | . | TGCGCCAGCAGTACTGGCGGGGGGAACACAGATACGCAGTATTTT | CASSTGGGNTDTQYF
TRBJ2-7 | TRBV11-2 | . | few | TGTGCCAGCAGCCTCTCTCTAGACGAGCAGTACTTC | CASSLSLDEQYF
TRBJ2-1 | TRBV28 | TRBD2 | . | TGTGCCAGCAGTGCGCGTAGCGGGAGAGACTACAATGAGCAGTTCTTC | CASSARSGRDYNEQFF
TRBJ2-2 | TRBV11-3 | TRBD1 | . | TGTGCCAGCAGCCGGACAGGGTTCGGGGAGCTGTTTTTT | CASSRTGFGELFF
TRBJ1-4 | TRBV19 | . | . | TGTGCCACCGCGGGCATAGGTGTAACTAATGAAAAACTGTTTTTT | CATAGIGVTNEKLFF
TRBJ2-2 | TRBV9 | TRBD1 | . | TGTGCCAGCAGTGGGACAGGGGGCACCGGGGAGCTGTTTTTT | CASSGTGGTGELFF
TRBJ2-5 | TRBV5-1 | TRBD2 | . | TGCGCCAGCAGCTTGGGCGGGGGTCCCCAAGAGACCCAGTACTTC | CASSLGGGPQETQYF
TRBJ2-5 | TRBV21-1 | . | . | TGTGCCAGCAGCAAAGACACGACAGGGGGGGAGACCCAGTACTTC | CASSKDTTGGETQYF
TRBJ2-3 | TRBV4-1 | TRBD1 | . | TGCGCCAGCAGCCAAGTAGTTACCTCGGGACAGGGGACCCCAGATACGCAGTATTTT | CASSQVVTSGQGTPDTQYF
TRBJ1-4 | TRBV29-1 | TRBD1 | . | TGCAGCGTAAGCCGGGACAGGGGGCGACGGGGAGAAAAACTGTTTTTT | CSVSRDRGRRGEKLFF
TRBJ1-1 | TRBV30 | . | . | TGTGCCTGGAGTGTACACGGGACTGAAGCTTTCTTT | CAWSVHGTEAFF
TRBJ2-1 | TRBV12-2 | . | . | TGTGCAAGTCGCTTAGCGTCCGGTCTAGCGGGCTGCAATGAGCAGTTCTTC | CASRLASGLAGCNEQFF